This TCR beta chain comes out of a study of cytomegalovirus exposure and HLA in healthy donors. Study-wide points: Rare sequences made up most TCRs, while some public TCRs were found in many donors. In vitro checks showed that a few CMV-associated chains really do target CMV antigens. Some TCR beta chains (around 160 of them) were listed as cytomegalovirus-associated.

This clone was seen only once. No antigen is known for it. Sequencing was performed with immunoSEQ multiplex PCR; in TCRdb, only in-frame clones are kept and a portion is missing. The table includes over 75,000 clones, roughly 93% detected once. The CDR3 covers 17 residues. CDR1 and CDR2 (germline): SGHNT, YYREEE (reference sequence). The V and J ends lost 0 bases and 4 bases respectively, with 18 bases between them. The chain is built from TRBV5-4 and TRBJ2-3; D may be TRBD2 (6 bases). This sequence was found in a man aged 25 to 40 in good health and CMV-seronegative. The material sequenced was PBMCs. CDR3 DNA: TGTGCCAGCAGCTTGGGGGGGGTAGGGGTAAAGGCAGATACGCAGTATTTT. It translates to CASSLGGVGVKADTQYF. Drawing the rest from reference TRBV5-4 and TRBJ2-3, the complete variable domain is ETGVTQSPTHLIKTRGQQVTLRCSSQSGHNTVSWYQQALGQGPQFIFQYYREEENGRGNFPPRFSGLQFPNYSSELNVNALELDDSALYLCASSLGGVGVKADTQYFGPGTRLTVL.